Following are 32 T cell receptor beta chains from one sample sequenced in a study of T cell clonality in common variable immunodeficiency. This table comes from immunoSEQ multiplex PCR, and its TCRdb copy is limited to in-frame clones, with some not included. The table lists more than 30,000 clones, with no singletons. The sample comprised peripheral blood mononuclear cells. The receptors come from a person aged 18 to 69 in good health.

There are many counts of this clone. The CDR3 extends 3 residues past the end of the read, so its final part is completed from the germline J gene. The J gene is TRBJ2-5, the V gene TRBV18; D perhaps matches TRBD2 (6 bases). The CDR3 length is 17 residues. V dropped 3 bases and J dropped 0 bases, with 17 bases sitting between them. Germline V gene lookup returns CDR1 KGHSH and CDR2 LQKENI. CDR3 DNA (partial): TGTGCCAGCTCACCCTTTACGAGCGGGTTTAACCAAGAGACC. Translation gives CASSPFTSGFNQET. The CDR3 in full is CASSPFTSGFNQETQYF.

This clone has at least ten counts. The CDR3 protein is CASSPPTSQGRTEAFF. The part of the CDR3 DNA that was read is TGTGCCAGCTCACCACCGACTTCGCAGGGGAGGACTGAA. J is TRBJ1-1 and V is TRBV18, with D perhaps TRBD1 (6 bases). The DNA ends 3 residues before the CDR3 does, and the rest of the CDR3 is filled in from the germline J gene. In germline, CDR1 is KGHSH, CDR2 LQKENI. With 0 bases removed from V and 5 bases from J, the gap between germline ends came to 16 bases. CDR3 size: 16 residues.

Ten or more counts support this clone. The missing CDR3 end, 3 residues past where the read stops, is filled in from the germline J gene. The chain uses TRBV2 and TRBJ2-5; 8 bases agree with TRBD2. J gave up 2 bases and V 4 bases, and 9 bases lay outside the gene matches. The germline gives CDR1 SNHLY, CDR2 FYNNEI. The CDR3 runs to 16 residues. The CDR3 reads CASSVRSSGNQETQYF. The DNA read from the CDR3 is TGTGCCAGCAGTGTAAGGAGTAGCGGGAATCAAGAGACC.

This clone was counted ten times or more. The read terminates 3 residues before the CDR3 end, so the remaining end is supplied by the germline J gene. J is TRBJ2-3 and V is TRBV7-8, with TRBD2 identical over 12 bases. From germline, CDR1 is SGHVS and CDR2 FQNEAQ. The CDR3 has 17 amino acids. Trimming removed 5 bases from V and 4 bases from J; junction bases left unmatched: 10. The CDR3 reads CASSPGGTSGRPDTQYF. CDR3 DNA (partial): TGTGCCAGCAGCCCAGGGGGCACTAGCGGGAGGCCAGATACG.

This clone was observed at least ten times. The CDR3 bases that were read are TGTGCCAGCTCTTTTTATAATTCACCC. This encodes CASSFYNSP. The full CDR3 protein is CASSFYNSPLHF. The chain is built from TRBV5-5 and TRBJ1-6; the D is unclear. The read is 3 residues too short to cover the CDR3 end, so that end is filled in from the germline J gene. V shed 7 bases and J shed 4 bases, with 6 bases lying between them. Germline V CDR1 and CDR2: SGHKS, YYEKEE (reference sequence). CDR3 length: 12 residues. The whole variable domain, filled in from reference TRBV5-5 and TRBJ1-6, reads DAGVTQSPTHLIKTRGQQVTLRCSPISGHKSVSWYQQVLGQGPQFIFQYYEKEERGRGNFPDRFSARQFPNYSSELNVNALLLGDSALYLCASSFYNSPLHFGNGTRLTVT.

This clone was counted many times. The missing CDR3 end, 3 residues past where the read stops, is filled in from the germline J gene. The chain joins TRBV2 to TRBJ2-6; TRBD1 agrees at 8 bases. This CDR3 is built from 16 residues. CDR1 SNHLY and CDR2 FYNNEI come from the germline V gene. V gave up 7 bases and J gave up 4 bases; unmatched junction bases: 9. The CDR3 sequence is CASNLRTGPGANVLTF. CDR3 DNA, as far as it was read: TGTGCCAGCAACCTACGGACAGGGCCCGGGGCCAACGTC.

This clone has a count of ten or more. A read error may account for a junction end that differs from germline. The read terminates 3 residues ahead of where the CDR3 ends, so the germline J gene completes it. The chain has TRBV20-1 and TRBJ1-2; 7 bases are a match to TRBD1. From germline, CDR1 is DFQATT and CDR2 SNEGSKA (reference sequence). This CDR3 is built from 12 residues. The covered CDR3 bases are TGCAGTTCTAGGGGTTCAGGGGGTGGC. Translated, it gives CSSRGSGGG. The CDR3, in full, reads CSSRGSGGGYTF.

This clone was counted ten times or more. The CDR3 end is not reached by the read, which stops 3 residues before it; the germline J gene fills it in. This chain uses TRBV19 with TRBJ1-2; 8 bases fit TRBD1. There are 15 residues in the CDR3. The germline V gene encodes CDR1 LNHDA and CDR2 SQIVND (reference sequence). The CDR3 bases that were read are TGTGCCAGTAGTGCTCAGGGGGCGTACGCCGCGGGC. Its translation: CASSAQGAYAAG. The whole CDR3 region reads CASSAQGAYAAGYTF.

To note about this clone: The missing CDR3 end, 3 residues past where the read stops, is filled in from the germline J gene. This chain joins TRBV2 and TRBJ2-1, with D tentatively TRBD1 (6 bases). CDR1 and CDR2 (germline): SNHLY, FYNNEI. Trimming pared 9 bases from V and 0 bases from J, leaving 12 bases between. The CDR3 is 14 amino acids. CDR3: CASSQGPSYNEQFF. CDR3 bases read: TGTGCCAGTTCACAGGGCCCCTCCTACAATGAG.

This clone was counted ten times or more. The sequenced fragment ends 3 residues before the CDR3 boundary, so the rest is inferred from the germline J gene. This rearrangement joins TRBV19 to TRBJ1-2, with D tentatively TRBD1 (6 bases). This CDR3 spans 14 amino acids. V was pared by 5 bases and J by 4 bases, with 14 bases between. The germline gives CDR1 LNHDA, CDR2 SQIVND (reference sequence). The CDR3 is CASSLLDSGYGYTF. Partial CDR3 DNA: TGTGCCAGTAGTCTCCTGGACAGTGGCTATGGC.

This clone was recorded at least ten times. Read coverage stops 3 residues before the CDR3 terminus; the germline J gene supplies the remainder. V and J are TRBV6-2 or TRBV6-3 and TRBJ2-2, with a possible D match to TRBD2 (5 bases). This CDR3 spans 15 amino acids. Per the germline V gene, CDR1 is MNHEY and CDR2 is SVGEGT. The CDR3 here is CAATRGEVRNSPLFF. Incomplete CDR3 DNA: TGTGCCGCAACTCGGGGAGAAGTCAGGAATTCACCG.

There are many counts of this clone. The CDR3 reads CASSLEGTGYSGANVLTF. The DNA read from the CDR3 is TGCGCCAGCAGCTTGGAAGGGACAGGCTACTCTGGGGCCAACGTC. The chain links TRBV5-1 to TRBJ2-6, with 8 nucleotides matching TRBD1. The DNA ends 3 residues before the CDR3 does, and the rest of the CDR3 is filled in from the germline J gene. The CDR3 extends over 18 amino acids. Looked up from germline, CDR1 is SGHRS and CDR2 is YFSETQ. V dropped 0 bases and J dropped 0; count of bases not matched to a gene: 5.

Many counts were recorded for this clone. The CDR3 end is not reached by the read, which stops 3 residues before it; the germline J gene fills it in. This chain links TRBV10-3 with TRBJ1-2; weak D call: TRBD1 (6 bases). The V gene lost 10 bases and the J gene lost 3 bases, with 12 bases spanning the gap. There are 12 residues in the CDR3. Germline V gene lookup returns CDR1 ENHRY and CDR2 SYGVKD. The CDR3 sequence is CATKAGDYGYTF. CDR3 bases read: TGTGCCACCAAGGCAGGGGACTATGGC.

This clone appeared many times. The CDR3 extends 3 residues past the end of the read, so its final part is completed from the germline J gene. The chain joins TRBV30 to TRBJ1-5, with 10 bases fitting TRBD1. V lost 2 bases and J lost 1; bases outside the gene matches: 8. Germline assignment: CDR1 GTSNPN and CDR2 SVGIG (reference sequence). This CDR3 has 17 amino acids. CDR3 sequence: CAWSRRQGALSNQPQHF. CDR3 DNA, as far as it was read: TGTGCCTGGAGTAGGAGACAGGGGGCTTTGAGCAATCAGCCC.

This clone was counted ten times or more. The read comes to an end 3 residues before the CDR3 does, leaving the germline J gene to fill in the end. The chain joins TRBV11-2 to TRBJ1-1; no clear D. Trimming left V 5 bases short and J 0 bases short, with 10 bases between. The CDR3 loop spans 14 amino acids. Germline V gives CDR1 SGHAT, CDR2 FQNNGV. CDR3 sequence reads: CASSPNQVNTEAFF. The sequenced CDR3 bases are TGTGCCAGCAGCCCTAACCAGGTGAACACTGAA. The whole variable domain, filled in from reference TRBV11-2 and TRBJ1-1, reads EAGVAQSPRYKIIEKRQSVAFWCNPISGHATLYWYQQILGQGPKLLIQFQNNGVVDDSQLPKDRFSAERLKGVDSTLKIQPAKLEDSAVYLCASSPNQVNTEAFFGQGTRLTVV.

Comment on this clone: From the germline J gene comes the end of the CDR3, since the read stops 3 residues before it. The chain carries TRBV2 and TRBJ2-3; tentative D call: TRBD2 (6 bases). CDR1 and CDR2 from the germline V gene are SNHLY and FYNNEI. CDR3 length: 14 amino acids. The V end was cut by 4 bases, the J end by 3 bases, with 11 bases between. The CDR3 DNA, read in part, is TGTGCCAGCAGTGGAGGGAGCGGGACAGATACG. Its translation is CASSGGSGTDT. The CDR3 as a whole reads CASSGGSGTDTQYF.

Comment on this clone: The read ends 3 residues early relative to the CDR3; the germline J gene fills the gap. V gene TRBV30 combines with J gene TRBJ2-3; tentatively, D is TRBD1 (5 bases). The CDR3 runs 13 residues. The germline CDR1 and CDR2 sequences are GTSNPN and SVGIG (reference sequence). The CDR3 bases that were read are TGTGCCTGGGATTTGGGGCGCAATCAGCCG. Its translation: CAWDLGRNQP. The entire CDR3 reads CAWDLGRNQPQYF.

This clone was seen repeatedly, ten times or more. The CDR3 is cut off 3 residues early in the read; its end comes from the germline J gene. The chain recombines TRBV20-1 with TRBJ1-5; a possible D gene is TRBD1 (5 bases). V dropped 3 bases and J dropped 5 bases, with 11 bases sitting between them. Germline lookup yields CDR1 DFQATT and CDR2 SNEGSKA (reference sequence). This CDR3 has 13 residues. CDR3 DNA, as far as it was read: TGCAGTGCTAGCGGGCAGGGCGATCAGCCC. Translating it yields CSASGQGDQP. The entire CDR3 reads CSASGQGDQPQHF.

Comments on this clone: The sequenced fragment ends 3 residues before the CDR3 boundary, so the rest is inferred from the germline J gene. This chain joins TRBV19 and TRBJ2-3; the D gene could be TRBD1 or TRBD2 (6 bases each). The CDR3 has 16 residues. Germline CDR1 is LNHDA and CDR2 is SQIVND (reference sequence). The DNA read from the CDR3 is TGTGCCAGTAGTACGGGTGGAGGGGGACCCCAAGAGACG. It codes for CASSTGGGGPQET. The whole CDR3 sequence is CASSTGGGGPQETQYF. Drawing the rest from reference TRBV19 and TRBJ2-3, the complete variable domain is DGGITQSPKYLFRKEGQNVTLSCEQNLNHDAMYWYRQDPGQGLRLIYYSQIVNDFQKGDIAEGYSVSREKKESFPLTVTSAQKNPTAFYLCASSTGGGGPQETQYFGPGTRLTVL.

The sample holds many counts of this clone. Read coverage stops 3 residues before the CDR3 terminus; the germline J gene supplies the remainder. V is TRBV6-2 or TRBV6-3 and J is TRBJ2-7; perhaps TRBD1 as D (5 bases). The CDR3 extends over 15 amino acids. The V end lost 4 bases, the J end lost 0 bases, and 13 bases lay between the germline ends. Germline CDR1 is MNHEY and CDR2 is SVGEGT. CDR3 DNA (partial): TGTGCCAGCAGTTCCCTCAGGGCTCCCTCCTACGAG. Protein product: CASSSLRAPSYE. The whole CDR3 region reads CASSSLRAPSYEQYF.

This clone came up many times. The CDR3 end falls 3 residues outside the read, so it is completed with the germline J gene. The gene calls are TRBV24-1 and TRBJ2-2, with 14 bases that match TRBD2. CDR1 and CDR2 from the germline V gene are KGHDR and SFDVKD. J lost 1 base, V lost 9 bases, and 6 bases had no gene match. The CDR3 is 17 residues long. The sequenced part of the CDR3 DNA is TGTGCCACCTACGGGACTAGCGGGAGAGGGAACACCGGGGAG. As protein: CATYGTSGRGNTGE. The entire CDR3 protein reads CATYGTSGRGNTGELFF.

In regard to this clone: Read data end 3 residues before the CDR3 end; the end is taken from the germline J gene. This chain connects TRBV18 to TRBJ2-2, with D maybe TRBD1 (5 bases). This CDR3 has 14 residues. CDR1 KGHSH and CDR2 LQKENI come from the germline V gene. The CDR3 is CASSRSSGANVLFF. Incomplete CDR3 DNA: TGTGCCAGCTCAAGAAGCTCTGGGGCCAACGTG.

This clone came up a few times. The CDR3 end lies 3 residues beyond the end of the read and is filled in from the germline J gene. The chain is built from TRBV7-9 and TRBJ1-1, with 7 bases fitting TRBD1. This CDR3 comprises 12 residues. CDR1 is SEHNR and CDR2 is FQNEAQ in the germline V gene (reference sequence). Trimming removed 4 bases from V and 5 bases from J; junction bases left unmatched: 1. The CDR3 DNA, read in part, is TGTGCCAGCAGCTCAGGGGGGACTGAA. Translation: CASSSGGTE. The entire CDR3 is CASSSGGTEAFF.

The table lists this clone with many counts. The missing CDR3 end, 3 residues past where the read stops, is filled in from the germline J gene. The chain employs TRBV19 and TRBJ2-6, with D unresolved. Germline V gene lookup returns CDR1 LNHDA and CDR2 SQIVND (reference sequence). The CDR3 is 16 amino acids. Trimming removed 4 bases from V and 0 bases from J, with 10 bases in between. CDR3 DNA, as far as it was read: TGTGCCAGTAGTACCGGGTTCAGCTCTGGGGCCAACGTC. Translating it yields CASSTGFSSGANV. The entire CDR3 reads CASSTGFSSGANVLTF.

This clone was counted many times. Sequencing ends 3 residues short of the CDR3 end; the germline J gene provides the rest. This chain joins TRBV5-1 and TRBJ2-3; D might be TRBD2 (6 bases). The V end was cut by 0 bases, the J end by 6 bases, with 14 bases between. Germline CDR1 SGHRS, CDR2 YFSETQ. The CDR3 totals 15 residues. The CDR3 region is CASSLGAGLGDTQYF. The DNA read from the CDR3 is TGCGCCAGCAGCTTGGGCGCGGGATTGGGGGATACG. Together with reference TRBV5-1 and TRBJ2-3, the CDR3 gives the full variable domain: KAGVTQTPRYLIKTRGQQVTLSCSPISGHRSVSWYQQTPGQGLQFLFEYFSETQRNKGNFPGRFSGRQFSNSRSEMNVSTLELGDSALYLCASSLGAGLGDTQYFGPGTRLTVL.

In its sample, this clone was seen many times. CDR3 bases read: TGTGCCAGCAGCTTCGGGGGACTAGCTGACAATGAG. Its translation is CASSFGGLADNE. The whole CDR3 protein reads CASSFGGLADNEQFF. The V gene is TRBV7-3, the J gene TRBJ2-1; 9 bases match TRBD2. Read coverage stops 3 residues before the CDR3 terminus; the germline J gene supplies the remainder. The germline V gene has CDR1 SGHTA and CDR2 FQGTGA. Trimming at V came to 3 bases and at J to 5 bases, leaving 5 bases not matched to a gene. CDR3 length: 15 amino acids.

This clone was counted at least ten times. The CDR3 goes on 3 residues after the read ends, and that part is filled in from the germline J gene. The rearrangement joins TRBV7-2 to TRBJ2-5; a weak D match, TRBD1 (6 bases). This CDR3 comprises 15 residues. Trimming pared 6 bases from V and 1 base from J, leaving 15 bases between. Germline CDR1 and CDR2: SGHTA and FQGNSA. The CDR3 DNA, read in part, is TGTGCCAGCAGTACAACCCACAGGGCCCAAGAGACC. It translates to CASSTTHRAQET. The full CDR3 is CASSTTHRAQETQYF.

This clone was picked up many times. The read ends 3 residues before the CDR3 terminus; that terminus is restored from the germline J gene. V is TRBV13 and J is TRBJ1-2, with 12 bases aligning to TRBD1. Per germline, CDR1 PRHDT and CDR2 FYEKMQ (reference sequence). This CDR3 region has 15 residues. The V segment lost 5 bases and the J segment 2 bases; nucleotides outside the gene matches: 3. The CDR3 region is CASSPGTGGNYGYTF. The CDR3 bases that were read are TGTGCCAGCAGCCCCGGGACAGGGGGCAACTATGGC.

The table lists this clone with many counts. One end of the junction fails to match germline, which may point to a read error. The CDR3 is cut off 3 residues early in the read; its end comes from the germline J gene. The J gene is TRBJ1-2, the V gene TRBV4-1; 7 bases fit TRBD1. The CDR3 sequence is 11 residues long. Germline lookup yields CDR1 MGHRA and CDR2 YSYEKL. CDR3 in amino acids: CTSSQQGGYTF. The covered CDR3 bases are TGCACCAGCAGCCAACAGGGGGGC.

This clone was seen repeatedly, ten times or more. The read gets to within 3 residues of the CDR3 end, and the germline J gene fills in the rest. The chain joins TRBV5-1 to TRBJ1-1; TRBD1 matches at 10 bases. The V and J ends lost 0 bases and 2 bases, in that order; junction bases with no gene match: 4. This CDR3 is 16 amino acids long. Looked up from germline, CDR1 is SGHRS and CDR2 is YFSETQ. The DNA read from the CDR3 is TGCGCCAGCAGCTTGGCGGGACAGGGGTACAACACTGAA. This sequence encodes CASSLAGQGYNTE. The complete CDR3 reads CASSLAGQGYNTEAFF.

This clone has only a few counts. The read ends 3 residues before the CDR3 terminus; that terminus is restored from the germline J gene. This chain links TRBV5-6 with TRBJ2-1, with D hard to call. The CDR3 consists of 12 residues. V lost 5 bases and J lost 7, with 10 bases in between. Germline CDR1 SGHDT, CDR2 YYEEEE. The DNA read from the CDR3 is TGTGCCAGCAGTCGAGCTAGGAATGAG. It encodes CASSRARNE. The complete CDR3 sequence is CASSRARNEQFF.

Many counts were recorded for this clone. Read coverage stops 3 residues before the CDR3 terminus; the germline J gene supplies the remainder. This chain joins TRBV20-1 and TRBJ2-5; 7 positions agree with TRBD1. The ends lost 4 bases at V and 5 bases at J; junction bases unmatched: 4. This CDR3 region has 12 residues. The germline CDR1 and CDR2 sequences are DFQATT and SNEGSKA (reference sequence). The part of the CDR3 DNA that was read is TGCAGTGCTACGGACAGGCCGGAGACC. Its translation: CSATDRPET. The complete CDR3 reads CSATDRPETQYF.